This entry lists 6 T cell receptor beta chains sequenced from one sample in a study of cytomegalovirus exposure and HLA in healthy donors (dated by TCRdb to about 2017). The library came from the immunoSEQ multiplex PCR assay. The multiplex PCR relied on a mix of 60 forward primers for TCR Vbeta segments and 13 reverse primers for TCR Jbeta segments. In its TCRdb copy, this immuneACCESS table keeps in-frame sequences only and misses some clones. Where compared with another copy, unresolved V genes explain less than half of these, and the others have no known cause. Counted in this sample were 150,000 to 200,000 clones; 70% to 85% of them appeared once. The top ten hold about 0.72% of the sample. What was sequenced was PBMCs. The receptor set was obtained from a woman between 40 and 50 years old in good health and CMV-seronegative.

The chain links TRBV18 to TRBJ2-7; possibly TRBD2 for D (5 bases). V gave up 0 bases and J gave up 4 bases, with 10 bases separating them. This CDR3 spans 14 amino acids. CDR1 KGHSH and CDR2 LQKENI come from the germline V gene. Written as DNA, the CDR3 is TGTGCCAGCTCACCACCTGGTCTAGCTTACGAGCAGTACTTC. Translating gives CASSPPGLAYEQYF.

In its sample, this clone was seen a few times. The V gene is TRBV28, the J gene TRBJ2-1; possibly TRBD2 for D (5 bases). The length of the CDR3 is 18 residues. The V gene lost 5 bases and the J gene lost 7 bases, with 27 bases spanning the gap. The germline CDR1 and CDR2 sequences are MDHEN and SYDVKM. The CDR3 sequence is CASSPSHGLGSVLNEQFF. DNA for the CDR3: TGTGCCAGCAGTCCGTCTCACGGACTGGGATCGGTTCTGAATGAGCAGTTCTTC.

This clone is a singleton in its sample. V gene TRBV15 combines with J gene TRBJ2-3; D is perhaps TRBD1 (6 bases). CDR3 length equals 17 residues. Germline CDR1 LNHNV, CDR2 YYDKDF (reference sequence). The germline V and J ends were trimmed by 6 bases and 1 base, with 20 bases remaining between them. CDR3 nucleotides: TGTGCCACCAGAATAGAGTCGCCGTGGGGGCGCACAGATACGCAGTATTTT. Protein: CATRIESPWGRTDTQYF. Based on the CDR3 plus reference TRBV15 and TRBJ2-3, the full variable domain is DAMVIQNPRYQVTQFGKPVTLSCSQTLNHNVMYWYQQKSSQAPKLLFHYYDKDFNNEADTPDNFQSRRPNTSFCFLDIRSPGLGDTAMYLCATRIESPWGRTDTQYFGPGTRLTVL.

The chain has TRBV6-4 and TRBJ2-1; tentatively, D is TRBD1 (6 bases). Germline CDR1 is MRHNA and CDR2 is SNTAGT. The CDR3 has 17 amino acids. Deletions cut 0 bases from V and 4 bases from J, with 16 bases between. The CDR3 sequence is CASSDSLRDTLYNEQFF. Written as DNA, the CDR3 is TGTGCCAGCAGTGACTCCCTTCGGGACACACTATACAATGAGCAGTTCTTC.

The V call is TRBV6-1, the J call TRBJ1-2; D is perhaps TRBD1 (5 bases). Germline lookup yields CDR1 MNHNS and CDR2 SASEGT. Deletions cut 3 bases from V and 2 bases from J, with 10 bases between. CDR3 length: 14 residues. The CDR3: CASSDPTVNYGYTF. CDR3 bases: TGTGCCAGCAGTGACCCGACAGTGAACTATGGCTACACCTTC.

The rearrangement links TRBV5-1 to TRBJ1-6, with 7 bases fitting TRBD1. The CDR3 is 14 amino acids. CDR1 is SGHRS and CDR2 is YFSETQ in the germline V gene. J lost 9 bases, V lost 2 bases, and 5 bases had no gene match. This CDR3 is CASSLQGPGSPLHF. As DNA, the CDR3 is TGCGCCAGCAGCTTACAGGGGCCTGGTTCACCCCTCCACTTT.